The text below deals with one T cell receptor (beta chain). What it recognizes is unknown. The data stem from a study of shared clonotypes between healthy human individuals. The J segment lost 4 bases and the V segment lost 4 bases, leaving 10 bases of the junction unmatched. This CDR3 has 17 residues. Germline CDR1 reads SGHDT; CDR2 reads YYEEEE. Researchers partitioned CD4+ cells into CD45RA+ naive and CD45RA-negative memory subsets. The assay was immunoSEQ multiplex PCR, and TCRdb's table has in-frame clones only and misses some. Of 950,000 to 1,300,000 clones listed, under 80% are singletons. Points from the study as a whole: The diversity represented, both genetic and in exposure history, was limited by few donors. Clonotypes that were shared across a handful of donors made up approximately 5% of naive CD4 clonotypes. Naive subsets typically showed greater estimated richness than memory subsets.

The sample consisted of memory CD4+ T cells sorted from blood. Subset denoted: CD45RA-negative fraction. This rearrangement joins TRBV5-6 to TRBJ2-3, with TRBD2 matching over 12 bases. This receptor was taken from a man between 18 and 35 years old in good health. CDR3 sequence: CASSTGLAGKPSDTQYF. The DNA of the CDR3 is TGTGCCAGCAGCACTGGACTAGCGGGAAAACCTTCAGATACGCAGTATTTT.